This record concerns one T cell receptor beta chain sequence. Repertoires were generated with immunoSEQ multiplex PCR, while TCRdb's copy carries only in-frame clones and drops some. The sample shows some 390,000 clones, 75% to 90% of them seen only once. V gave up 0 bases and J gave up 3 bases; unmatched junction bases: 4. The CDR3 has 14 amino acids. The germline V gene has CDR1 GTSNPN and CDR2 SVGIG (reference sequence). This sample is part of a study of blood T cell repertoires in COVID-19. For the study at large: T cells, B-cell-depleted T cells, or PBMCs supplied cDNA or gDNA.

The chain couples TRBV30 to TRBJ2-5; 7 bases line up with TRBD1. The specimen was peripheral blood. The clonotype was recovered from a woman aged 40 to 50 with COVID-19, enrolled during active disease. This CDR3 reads CAWSVQGQKETQYF. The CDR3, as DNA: TGTGCCTGGAGTGTACAGGGGCAGAAAGAGACCCAGTACTTC.